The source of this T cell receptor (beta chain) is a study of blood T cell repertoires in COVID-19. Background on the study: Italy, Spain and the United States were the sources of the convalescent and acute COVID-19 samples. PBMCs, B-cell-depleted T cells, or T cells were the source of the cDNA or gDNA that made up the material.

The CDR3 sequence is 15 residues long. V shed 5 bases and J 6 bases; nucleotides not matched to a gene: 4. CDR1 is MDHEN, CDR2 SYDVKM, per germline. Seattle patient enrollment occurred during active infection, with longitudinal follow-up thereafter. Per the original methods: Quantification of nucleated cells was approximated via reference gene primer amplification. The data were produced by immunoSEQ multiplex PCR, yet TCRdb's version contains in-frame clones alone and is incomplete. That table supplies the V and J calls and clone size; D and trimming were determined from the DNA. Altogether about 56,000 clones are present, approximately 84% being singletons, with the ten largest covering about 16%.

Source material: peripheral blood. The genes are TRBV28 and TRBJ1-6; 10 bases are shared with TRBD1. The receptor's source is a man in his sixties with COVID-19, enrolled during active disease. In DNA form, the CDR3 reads TGTGCCAGCAGTGCCGGGACAGGGGTTAATTCACCCCTCCACTTT. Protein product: CASSAGTGVNSPLHF. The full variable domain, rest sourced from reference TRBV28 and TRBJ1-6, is DVKVTQSSRYLVKRTGEKVFLECVQDMDHENMFWYRQDPGLGLRLIYFSYDVKMKEKGDIPEGYSVSREKKERFSLILESASTNQTSMYLCASSAGTGVNSPLHFGNGTRLTVT.